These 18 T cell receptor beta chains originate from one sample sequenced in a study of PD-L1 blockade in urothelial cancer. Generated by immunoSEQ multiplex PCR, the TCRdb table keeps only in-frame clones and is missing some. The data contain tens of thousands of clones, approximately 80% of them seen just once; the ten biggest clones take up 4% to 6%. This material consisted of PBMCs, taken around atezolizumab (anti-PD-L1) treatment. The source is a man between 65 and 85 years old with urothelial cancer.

The CDR3 DNA reads TGTGCCACCAGCAGAGACGGAGTGGGAGAGACCCAGTACTTC. Protein product: CATSRDGVGETQYF. The rearrangement joins TRBV15 to TRBJ2-5; D gene ambiguous. Germline loops: CDR1 LNHNV, CDR2 YYDKDF (reference sequence). This CDR3 spans 14 amino acids. Between the trimmed V and J ends, which lost 0 bases and 4 bases, there was a span of 9 bases.

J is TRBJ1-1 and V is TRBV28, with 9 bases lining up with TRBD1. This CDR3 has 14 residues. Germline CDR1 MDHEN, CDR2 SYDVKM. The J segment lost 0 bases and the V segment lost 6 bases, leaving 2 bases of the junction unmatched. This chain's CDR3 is CASRGTGMNTEAFF. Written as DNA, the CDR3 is TGTGCCAGCAGAGGGACAGGGATGAACACTGAAGCTTTCTTT.

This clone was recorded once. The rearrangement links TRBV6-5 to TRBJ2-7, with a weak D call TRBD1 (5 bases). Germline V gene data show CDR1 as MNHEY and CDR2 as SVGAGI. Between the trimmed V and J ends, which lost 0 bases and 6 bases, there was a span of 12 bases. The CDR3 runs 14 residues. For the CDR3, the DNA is TGTGCCAGCAGTTACTCGGACATAAATACCGAGCAGTACTTC. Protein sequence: CASSYSDINTEQYF.

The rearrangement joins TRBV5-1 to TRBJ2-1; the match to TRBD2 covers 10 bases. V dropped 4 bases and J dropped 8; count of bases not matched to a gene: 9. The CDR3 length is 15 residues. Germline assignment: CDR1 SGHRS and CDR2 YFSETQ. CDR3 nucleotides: TGCGCCAGCAGCCCGCGGGGGGGGACTAGCGATGAGCAGTTCTTC. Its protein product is CASSPRGGTSDEQFF.

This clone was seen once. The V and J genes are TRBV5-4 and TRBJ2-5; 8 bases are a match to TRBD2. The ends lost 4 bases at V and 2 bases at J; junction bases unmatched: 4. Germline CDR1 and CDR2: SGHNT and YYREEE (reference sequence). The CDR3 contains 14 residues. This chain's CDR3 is CASSRGGLQETQYF. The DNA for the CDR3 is TGTGCCAGCAGCCGGGGGGGCTTACAAGAGACCCAGTACTTC.

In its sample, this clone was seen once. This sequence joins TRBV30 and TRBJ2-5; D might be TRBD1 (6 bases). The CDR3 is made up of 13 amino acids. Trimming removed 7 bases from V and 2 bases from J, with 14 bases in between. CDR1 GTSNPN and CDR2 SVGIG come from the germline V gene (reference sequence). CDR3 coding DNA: TGTGCCTACTACAGGGCCGGTCAAGAGACCCAGTACTTC. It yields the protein CAYYRAGQETQYF.

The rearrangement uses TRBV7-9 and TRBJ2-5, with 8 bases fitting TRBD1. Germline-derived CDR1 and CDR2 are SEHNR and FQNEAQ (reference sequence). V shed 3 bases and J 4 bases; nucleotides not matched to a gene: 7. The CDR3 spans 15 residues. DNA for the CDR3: TGTGCCAGCAGCTTTGGGACAGGAGCTGCAGAGACCCAGTACTTC. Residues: CASSFGTGAAETQYF. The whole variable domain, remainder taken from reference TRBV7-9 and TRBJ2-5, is DTGVSQNPRHKITKRGQNVTFRCDPISEHNRLYWYRQTLGQGPEFLTYFQNEAQLEKSRLLSDRFSAERPKGSFSTLEIQRTEQGDSAMYLCASSFGTGAAETQYFGPGTRLLVL.

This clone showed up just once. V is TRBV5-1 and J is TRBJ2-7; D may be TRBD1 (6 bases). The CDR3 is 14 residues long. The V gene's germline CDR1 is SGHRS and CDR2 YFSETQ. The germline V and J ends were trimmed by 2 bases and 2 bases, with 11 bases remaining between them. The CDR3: CASSLNRETYEQYF. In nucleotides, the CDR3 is TGCGCCAGCAGCTTAAACAGGGAAACCTACGAGCAGTACTTC.

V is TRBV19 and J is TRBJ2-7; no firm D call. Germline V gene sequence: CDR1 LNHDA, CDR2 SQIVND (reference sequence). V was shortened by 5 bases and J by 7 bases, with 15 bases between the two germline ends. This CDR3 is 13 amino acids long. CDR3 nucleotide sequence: TGTGCCAGTAGTCTTCAGGTTTATGGAGAGCAGTACTTC. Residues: CASSLQVYGEQYF.

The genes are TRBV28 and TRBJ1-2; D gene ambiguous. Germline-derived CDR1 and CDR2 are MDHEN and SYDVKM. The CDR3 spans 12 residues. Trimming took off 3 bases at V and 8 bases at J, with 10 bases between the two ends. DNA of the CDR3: TGTGCCAGCAGTTTGGAATCTAGGGGCTACACCTTC. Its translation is CASSLESRGYTF.

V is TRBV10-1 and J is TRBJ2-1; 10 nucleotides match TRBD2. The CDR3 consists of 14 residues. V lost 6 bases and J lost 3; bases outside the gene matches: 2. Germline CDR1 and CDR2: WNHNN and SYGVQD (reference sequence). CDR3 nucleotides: TGCGCCAGCAGCACTAGCGGGGACTACAATGAGCAGTTCTTC. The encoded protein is CASSTSGDYNEQFF.

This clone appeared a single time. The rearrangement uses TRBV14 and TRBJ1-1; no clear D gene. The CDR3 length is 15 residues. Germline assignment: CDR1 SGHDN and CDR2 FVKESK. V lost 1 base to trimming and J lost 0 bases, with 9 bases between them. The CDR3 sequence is CASSQVRQMNTEAFF. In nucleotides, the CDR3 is TGTGCCAGCAGCCAAGTGCGGCAGATGAACACTGAAGCTTTCTTT.

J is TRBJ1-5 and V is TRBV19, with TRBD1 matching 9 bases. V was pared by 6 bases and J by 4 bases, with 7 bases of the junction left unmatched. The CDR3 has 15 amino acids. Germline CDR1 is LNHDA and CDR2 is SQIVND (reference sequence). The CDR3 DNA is TGTGCCAGTAGCACAGGGGGCGCGGGAAATCAGCCCCAGCATTTT. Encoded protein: CASSTGGAGNQPQHF. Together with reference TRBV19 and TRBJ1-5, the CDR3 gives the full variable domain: DGGITQSPKYLFRKEGQNVTLSCEQNLNHDAMYWYRQDPGQGLRLIYYSQIVNDFQKGDIAEGYSVSREKKESFPLTVTSAQKNPTAFYLCASSTGGAGNQPQHFGDGTRLSIL.

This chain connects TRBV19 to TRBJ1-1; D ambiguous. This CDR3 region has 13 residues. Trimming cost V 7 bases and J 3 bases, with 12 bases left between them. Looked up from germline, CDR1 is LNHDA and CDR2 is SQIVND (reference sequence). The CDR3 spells CASTYSRDTEAFF. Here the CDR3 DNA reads TGTGCCAGTACTTACTCTCGGGACACTGAAGCTTTCTTT.

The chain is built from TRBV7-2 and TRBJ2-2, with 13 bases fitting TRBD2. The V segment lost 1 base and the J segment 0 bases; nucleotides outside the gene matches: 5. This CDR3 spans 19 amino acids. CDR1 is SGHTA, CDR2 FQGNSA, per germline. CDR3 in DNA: TGTGCCAGCAGCTTAGGGACTAGCGGGGGCTCCTCGAACACCGGGGAGCTGTTTTTT. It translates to CASSLGTSGGSSNTGELFF.

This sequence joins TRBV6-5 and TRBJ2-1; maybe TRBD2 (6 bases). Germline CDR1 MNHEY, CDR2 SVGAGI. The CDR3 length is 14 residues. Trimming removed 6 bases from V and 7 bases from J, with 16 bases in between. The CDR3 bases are TGTGCCAGCAGCTCCCAGGCGGGATGGAATGAGCAGTTCTTC. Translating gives CASSSQAGWNEQFF.

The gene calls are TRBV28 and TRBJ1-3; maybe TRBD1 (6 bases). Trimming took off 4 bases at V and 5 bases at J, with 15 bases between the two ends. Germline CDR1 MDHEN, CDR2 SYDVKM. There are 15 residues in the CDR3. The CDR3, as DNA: TGTGCCAGCAGTTCCCCCCGACAGGAGAGAAACACCATATATTTT. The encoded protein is CASSSPRQERNTIYF.

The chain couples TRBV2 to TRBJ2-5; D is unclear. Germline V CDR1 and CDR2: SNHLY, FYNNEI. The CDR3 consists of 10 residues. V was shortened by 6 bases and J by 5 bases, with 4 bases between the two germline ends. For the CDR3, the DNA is TGTGCCAGCAGGGGCGAGACCCAGTACTTC. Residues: CASRGETQYF. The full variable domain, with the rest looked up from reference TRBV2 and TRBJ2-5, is EPEVTQTPSHQVTQMGQEVILRCVPISNHLYFYWYRQILGQKVEFLVSFYNNEISEKSEIFDDQFSVERPDGSNFTLKIRSTKLEDSAMYFCASRGETQYFGPGTRLLVL.